Shown below are 23 T cell receptor beta chains from a single sample sequenced in a study of cytomegalovirus exposure and HLA in healthy donors. PCR primers comprised 60 Vbeta and 13 Jbeta primers. TCRdb's copy holds only in-frame clones and misses some; the assay was immunoSEQ multiplex PCR. The sample yields more than 150,000 clones, approximately 88% seen once. Sequencing input: PBMCs. All receptors come from a woman between 50 and 59 years old in good health and CMV-seropositive.

V gene TRBV7-3 combines with J gene TRBJ2-1; a possible D gene is TRBD1 (7 bases). Trimming pared 5 bases from V and 4 bases from J, leaving 15 bases between. Looked up from germline, CDR1 is SGHTA and CDR2 is FQGTGA. The CDR3 loop spans 15 amino acids. CDR3 amino acids: CASSPDRAGYNEQFF. The CDR3 nucleotides are TGTGCCAGCAGCCCCGACAGGGCGGGGTACAATGAGCAGTTCTTC.

The gene calls are TRBV27 and TRBJ2-5; TRBD2 aligns across 11 bases. This CDR3 spans 15 amino acids. Germline lookup yields CDR1 MNHEY and CDR2 SMNVEV (reference sequence). The V and J ends lost 8 bases and 1 base, in that order; junction bases with no gene match: 6. CDR3: CASQSSGGFQETQYF. DNA for the CDR3: TGTGCCAGCCAGTCTAGCGGGGGGTTCCAAGAGACCCAGTACTTC.

This clone was observed once. The V gene is TRBV4-1, the J gene TRBJ2-3; TRBD2 aligns across 14 bases. The germline V gene encodes CDR1 MGHRA and CDR2 YSYEKL. The CDR3 runs 18 residues. V gave up 5 bases and J gave up 1 base; unmatched junction bases: 8. CDR3 nucleotides: TGCGCCAGCAGCGGGCGACTAGCGGGGGGGCGGGGCACAGATACGCAGTATTTT. It yields the protein CASSGRLAGGRGTDTQYF.

The chain uses TRBV5-5 and TRBJ1-3, with 7 bases that match TRBD1. V shed 0 bases and J 4 bases; nucleotides not matched to a gene: 7. Germline CDR1 and CDR2: SGHKS and YYEKEE (reference sequence). This CDR3 has 16 amino acids. The CDR3 DNA follows: TGTGCCAGCAGCTTGGGGGACAGCCTTTCAGGAAACACCATATATTTT. This translates into CASSLGDSLSGNTIYF.

This clone has just a few counts. The chain carries TRBV4-3 and TRBJ2-7, with unresolved D. With 1 base removed from V and 0 bases from J, the gap between germline ends came to 7 bases. CDR3 length: 14 residues. The germline V gene encodes CDR1 LGHNA and CDR2 YSLEER. CDR3 nucleotides: TGCGCCAGCAGCCAAGGGTACAGCTCCTACGAGCAGTACTTC. The encoded protein is CASSQGYSSYEQYF.

The chain uses TRBV6-5 and TRBJ2-7; 9 bases match TRBD1. This CDR3 has 13 residues. Germline V lookup: CDR1 MNHEY, CDR2 SVGAGI. J lost 5 bases, V lost 5 bases, and 4 bases had no gene match. The CDR3 sequence is CASSGQGSHEQYF. The CDR3 DNA follows: TGTGCCAGCAGTGGACAGGGGAGCCACGAGCAGTACTTC.

The chain couples TRBV4-1 to TRBJ2-1, with D possibly being TRBD1 (6 bases). Germline CDR1 reads MGHRA; CDR2 reads YSYEKL. The CDR3 totals 15 residues. Trimming stripped 1 base from V and 5 bases from J, with 12 bases between. In DNA, the CDR3 is TGCGCCAGCAGCCAAGGACAGGCCACGGACAATGAGCAGTTCTTC. Its translation is CASSQGQATDNEQFF.

For the CDR3, the DNA is TGTGCCAGCAGGGCTGGGGGCGGCTACACCTTC. It is translated as CASRAGGGYTF. The chain recombines TRBV27 with TRBJ1-2; possibly TRBD1 for D (6 bases). CDR1 and CDR2 (germline): MNHEY, SMNVEV (reference sequence). Trimming left V 6 bases short and J 8 bases short, with 10 bases between. The CDR3 extends over 11 amino acids.

Notes on this clone: An end of the junction differs from the germline gene, which may be a read error. The chain has TRBV6-5 and TRBJ2-2; 7 bases fit TRBD2. Germline V gene sequence: CDR1 MNHEY, CDR2 SVGAGI. The CDR3 sequence is 12 residues long. CDR3 nucleotide sequence: TGTGCCAGCAGTTTACGCCGGGACTACCTTGTTTTT. Translated, it gives CASSLRRDYLVF.

The rearrangement uses TRBV7-2 and TRBJ2-1; TRBD1 matches at 10 bases. The V gene's germline CDR1 is SGHTA and CDR2 FQGNSA. V lost 5 bases and J lost 7; bases outside the gene matches: 11. This CDR3 is built from 16 residues. The CDR3 sequence is CASSLVGTGVENEQFF. The CDR3 coding sequence is TGTGCCAGCAGCCTAGTAGGGACAGGGGTCGAAAATGAGCAGTTCTTC.

The rearrangement links TRBV28 to TRBJ2-3, with a possible D match to TRBD1 (5 bases). CDR1 and CDR2 from the germline V gene are MDHEN and SYDVKM. The length of the CDR3 is 15 residues. V was shortened by 5 bases and J by 1 base, with 13 bases between the two germline ends. DNA of the CDR3: TGTGCCAGCAGTCCCCCTGGCAGGGGCACAGATACGCAGTATTTT. Encoded protein: CASSPPGRGTDTQYF.

V usage is TRBV6-1 and J usage is TRBJ2-3; tentative D call: TRBD2 (5 bases). V was shortened by 8 bases and J by 2 bases, with 11 bases between the two germline ends. The germline V gene encodes CDR1 MNHNS and CDR2 SASEGT. The CDR3 is 13 amino acids. This CDR3 reads CASQRSDTDTQYF. The CDR3 nucleotides are TGTGCCAGCCAGCGGTCGGACACAGATACGCAGTATTTT.

The chain joins TRBV9 to TRBJ2-5; 9 bases are a match to TRBD1. CDR3 size: 15 residues. J was trimmed by 3 bases and V by 2 bases; bases with no gene match: 5. CDR1 is SGDLS and CDR2 is YYNGEE in the germline V gene. CDR3 nucleotides: TGTGCCAGCAGCGTCTCCGGGACAGGGAAAGAGACCCAGTACTTC. The encoded protein is CASSVSGTGKETQYF. The variable domain in full, completed from reference TRBV9 and TRBJ2-5, reads DSGVTQTPKHLITATGQRVTLRCSPRSGDLSVYWYQQSLDQGLQFLIQYYNGEERAKGNILERFSAQQFPDLHSELNLSSLELGDSALYFCASSVSGTGKETQYFGPGTRLLVL.

This chain links TRBV5-1 with TRBJ2-1; 7 bases are a match to TRBD1. CDR1 is SGHRS, CDR2 YFSETQ, per germline. This CDR3 is built from 14 residues. V lost 4 bases to trimming and J lost 1 base; unmatched junction nucleotides: 2. In DNA form, the CDR3 reads TGCGCCAGCAGCGTACAGGGGTCCTACAATGAGCAGTTCTTC. Translated: CASSVQGSYNEQFF.

The V call is TRBV7-3, the J call TRBJ2-1; TRBD2 matches 8 bases. With V trimmed by 10 bases and J by 8 bases, 10 bases remained unmatched. Germline-derived CDR1 and CDR2 are SGHTA and FQGTGA. CDR3 length equals 13 residues. CDR3 amino acids: CATSGLVGDEQFF. CDR3 sequence (DNA): TGTGCCACCTCGGGACTAGTTGGCGATGAGCAGTTCTTC.

This chain uses TRBV4-1 with TRBJ2-1; 7 bases match TRBD1. The CDR3 has 16 residues. Germline V gene data show CDR1 as MGHRA and CDR2 as YSYEKL. With 4 bases clipped from V and 1 base from J, the junction kept 7 bases outside the gene matches. CDR3 nucleotide sequence: TGCGCCAGCAGCCGGACGGGACAGCTATCCTACAATGAGCAGTTCTTC. Translated: CASSRTGQLSYNEQFF.

V and J are TRBV7-9 and TRBJ1-1; 9 nucleotides agree with TRBD1. The length of the CDR3 is 13 residues. Germline-derived CDR1 and CDR2 are SEHNR and FQNEAQ (reference sequence). The J segment lost 4 bases and the V segment lost 10 bases, leaving 7 bases of the junction unmatched. In DNA form, the CDR3 reads TGTGCCACTAAAGACAGGGGGGGCACTGAAGCTTTCTTT. This sequence encodes CATKDRGGTEAFF.

This sequence joins TRBV19 and TRBJ2-7, with TRBD1 matching over 9 bases. Trimming cost V 6 bases and J 6 bases; bases outside gene matches: 15. Per the germline V gene, CDR1 is LNHDA and CDR2 is SQIVND (reference sequence). The CDR3 extends over 16 amino acids. CDR3 protein: CASRGTGTTFSSEQYF. The CDR3 DNA is TGTGCCAGTAGGGGGACAGGGACGACGTTCAGCTCCGAGCAGTACTTC.

The V call is TRBV5-6, the J call TRBJ2-5; D perhaps matches TRBD2 (6 bases). Germline CDR1 reads SGHDT; CDR2 reads YYEEEE. V was clipped by 4 bases and J by 11 bases, with 30 bases between them. This CDR3 contains 17 residues. In DNA, the CDR3 is TGTGCCAGCAGCACGGGACTTACTTTGGGACCCTCCTACGGGCAGTACTTC. Encoded protein: CASSTGLTLGPSYGQYF.

V is TRBV10-3 and J is TRBJ2-7; possibly TRBD2 for D (5 bases). Germline CDR1 is ENHRY and CDR2 is SYGVKD. The V end was cut by 1 base, the J end by 0 bases, with 10 bases between. This CDR3 comprises 15 residues. This CDR3 reads CAISELEGSSYEQYF. The CDR3 nucleotides read TGTGCCATCAGTGAGTTAGAGGGCAGCTCCTACGAGCAGTACTTC.

This chain joins TRBV6-5 and TRBJ2-3; 10 bases agree with TRBD2. V was pared by 6 bases and J by 1 base, with 4 bases of the junction left unmatched. In germline, CDR1 is MNHEY, CDR2 SVGAGI. The CDR3 totals 15 residues. The CDR3 DNA follows: TGTGCCAGCAGATCCGGGACTAGCGGCACAGATACGCAGTATTTT. Protein: CASRSGTSGTDTQYF.

Only a few counts were recorded for this clone. V gene TRBV4-1 combines with J gene TRBJ1-1, with D possibly TRBD1 on 5 matching bases. Per the germline V gene, CDR1 is MGHRA and CDR2 is YSYEKL. Trimming shortened V by 2 bases and J by 1 base, and 14 bases separated the two germline ends. The CDR3 contains 16 residues. Here the CDR3 DNA reads TGCGCCAGCAGCCAAAAGGGGCAGGGCACGAACACTGAAGCTTTCTTT. This gives the protein CASSQKGQGTNTEAFF.

The CDR3 sequence is CASSLAGGISGEQFF. CDR3 nucleotides: TGTGCCAGCAGTTTAGCTGGGGGGATTTCAGGCGAGCAGTTCTTC. This chain connects TRBV28 to TRBJ2-1, with a possible D match to TRBD2 (6 bases). V was shortened by 2 bases and J by 10 bases, with 18 bases between the two germline ends. This CDR3 comprises 15 residues. Germline lookup yields CDR1 MDHEN and CDR2 SYDVKM.